These T cell receptor beta chains were read from a single sample in a study of OX40 agonist ivuxolimab in advanced cancers. The repertoire was sequenced with immunoSEQ multiplex PCR; TCRdb's copy has only in-frame clones and lacks some. The data hold some 80,000 clones, with roughly 86% observed a single time. The sample here was CD4+ or CD8+ T cells sorted from blood, taken in a trial of the OX40 agonist ivuxolimab. These receptors were obtained from an adult with an advanced solid tumor such as melanoma, head and neck, liver or kidney cancer. Both conserved end residues are part of each CDR3. The D gene is left open where the match is weak. Part of the rows lack a size; the others show once, few, many or a class for expanded clones.

.	.	TRBV9	15	TRBJ2-7	CASSTTGSGAYEQYF	TGTGCCAGCAGCACCACAGGGTCGGGCGCCTACGAGCAGTACTTC
.	TRBD1	TRBV6-6	14	TRBJ2-7	CASSDRGATAVEYF	TGTGCCAGCAGTGACAGGGGGGCGACCGCAGTTGAGTACTTC
.	TRBD1	TRBV18	15	TRBJ2-1	CASSPLGGAYNEQFF	TGTGCCAGCTCACCCTTAGGGGGCGCCTACAATGAGCAGTTCTTC
.	TRBD1	TRBV7-2	16	TRBJ1-3	CASTHTGDVSGNTIYF	TGTGCCAGCACCCACACAGGGGACGTCTCTGGAAACACCATATATTTT
.	.	TRBV10-3	13	TRBJ2-1	CAITRDPYNEQFF	TGTGCCATCACGCGGGACCCCTACAATGAGCAGTTCTTC
.	.	TRBV5-1	15	TRBJ2-3	CASSPSGTSADTQYF	TGCGCCAGCAGCCCCTCCGGGACTTCTGCAGATACGCAGTATTTT
.	.	TRBV5-1	14	TRBJ2-4	CASSSRDRGYIQYF	TGTGCCAGCAGCTCGCGGGACAGAGGATACATTCAGTACTTC
.	.	TRBV5-1	16	TRBJ1-1	CASSLRPSGMNTEAFF	TGCGCCAGCAGCTTGCGTCCCAGTGGCATGAACACTGAAGCTTTCTTT
.	.	TRBV5-4	13	TRBJ2-7	CASSLWGGREQYF	TGTGCCAGCAGCTTGTGGGGTGGACGAGAGCAGTACTTC
.	.	TRBV7-2	15	TRBJ1-5	CASSLWADSNQPQHF	TGTGCCAGCAGCTTATGGGCAGATAGCAATCAGCCCCAGCATTTT
once	.	TRBV7-2	15	TRBJ2-1	CASSPSGQRYNEQFF	TGTGCCAGCAGCCCGTCGGGACAACGCTACAATGAGCAGTTCTTC
once	.	TRBV29-1	14	TRBJ2-7	CSYTEGQGGYEQYF	TGCAGCTACACCGAAGGCCAGGGAGGCTACGAGCAGTACTTC
.	TRBD1	TRBV19	13	TRBJ2-5	CASTSGGGETQYF	TGTGCCAGTACGTCAGGGGGCGGGGAGACCCAGTACTTC
.	.	TRBV5-1	13	TRBJ1-2	CASSLESGSGYTF	TGCGCCAGCAGCTTGGAGTCAGGATCGGGCTACACCTTC
.	TRBD1	TRBV28	13	TRBJ1-2	CASRTGYYYGYTF	TGTGCCAGCCGGACAGGTTACTACTATGGCTACACCTTC
.	.	TRBV19	14	TRBJ1-2	CASSIGGGNYGYTF	TGTGCCAGTAGTATAGGAGGGGGTAACTATGGCTACACCTTC
.	TRBD1	TRBV15	14	TRBJ1-2	CATSRDRTGGGYTF	TGTGCCACCAGCAGAGACAGGACAGGGGGTGGCTACACCTTC
.	.	TRBV15	13	TRBJ2-5	CATSRDQRETQYF	TGTGCCACCAGCAGAGATCAAAGGGAGACCCAGTACTTC
once	.	TRBV6-1	17	TRBJ2-2	CASSERGRSANTGELFF	TGTGCCAGCAGTGAACGTGGGAGATCCGCGAACACCGGGGAGCTGTTTTTT
.	TRBD1	TRBV5-5	14	TRBJ2-1	CASSRDRVYNEQFF	TGTGCCAGCAGCAGGGACAGGGTCTACAATGAGCAGTTCTTC
.	.	TRBV6-6	16	TRBJ2-7	CASSYSVGVSVYEQYF	TGTGCCAGCAGTTATTCCGTGGGGGTCAGTGTCTACGAGCAGTACTTC
.	TRBD1	TRBV16	14	TRBJ2-2	CASSPRQGTGELFF	TGTGCCAGCAGCCCTCGACAGGGGACCGGGGAGCTGTTTTTT
.	TRBD1	TRBV15	15	TRBJ1-2	CATSRDRTGGAGYTF	TGTGCCACCAGCAGAGATAGGACAGGGGGAGCTGGCTACACCTTC
.	.	TRBV19	14	TRBJ1-3	CASSMRQNGNTIYF	TGTGCCAGTAGTATGAGACAGAATGGAAACACCATATATTTT
.	.	TRBV5-1	15	TRBJ1-6	CASSLESFGNSPLHF	TGCGCCAGCAGCTTGGAGTCTTTTGGTAATTCACCCCTCCACTTT
.	.	TRBV6-1	16	TRBJ2-1	CASSDRGMLRSNEQFF	TGTGCCAGCAGTGATCGAGGAATGTTAAGGTCCAATGAGCAGTTCTTC
.	TRBD1	TRBV5-1	16	TRBJ2-2	CASSLLGTGDTGELFF	TGCGCCAGCAGCTTGCTGGGGACAGGAGACACCGGGGAGCTGTTTTTT
.	.	TRBV4-1	16	TRBJ1-2	CASSPPTDSGVYGYTF	TGCGCCAGCAGCCCCCCTACCGACAGTGGGGTCTATGGCTACACCTTC
.	.	TRBV9	15	TRBJ1-2	CASSGPDTFSYGYTF	TGTGCCAGCAGCGGTCCCGACACTTTCTCCTATGGCTACACCTTC
.	TRBD1	TRBV7-8	15	TRBJ1-3	CVSSSRDSTGNTIYF	TGTGTCAGCAGCTCCCGGGACAGCACTGGAAACACCATATATTTT
.	.	TRBV9	15	TRBJ2-7	CASSVGDPRRNEQYF	TGTGCCAGCAGCGTAGGAGACCCGCGGAGGAACGAGCAGTACTTC
.	TRBD1	TRBV27	12	TRBJ2-7	CASSSIGDREYF	TGTGCCAGCAGCTCAATCGGGGACAGGGAATACTTC
.	TRBD1	TRBV10-3	13	TRBJ2-7	CAIRDRGTGEQYF	TGTGCCATCAGGGACAGGGGAACGGGCGAGCAGTACTTC
.	.	TRBV2	12	TRBJ2-2	CASGLLAGELFF	TGTGCCAGCGGCTTGCTGGCCGGGGAGCTGTTTTTT
.	.	TRBV2	14	TRBJ2-5	CASSDKSVQETQYF	TGTGCCAGCAGTGATAAGTCAGTTCAAGAGACCCAGTACTTC
.	.	TRBV7-8	11	TRBJ1-2	CASRDFYGYTF	TGTGCCAGTCGGGACTTCTATGGCTACACCTTC
.	.	TRBV11-2	12	TRBJ2-7	CASSLVGVEQYF	TGTGCCAGCAGCTTAGTCGGGGTGGAGCAGTACTTC
.	.	TRBV6-5	12	TRBJ2-7	CASSTGSYEQYF	TGTGCCAGCAGTACCGGCTCCTACGAGCAGTACTTC
.	TRBD2	TRBV9	20	TRBJ2-1	CASSEQTGTHLAGTYNEQFF	TGTGCCAGCAGCGAACAAACCGGGACTCACCTAGCGGGGACTTACAATGAGCAGTTCTTC
.	.	TRBV6-6	12	TRBJ2-1	CASTGQGLQRVF	TGTGCCAGCACCGGGCAGGGCCTTCAGAGGGTCTTC
.	TRBD2	TRBV6-6	14	TRBJ2-3	CASTIAGGTDTQYF	TGTGCCAGCACCATCGCGGGGGGCACAGATACGCAGTATTTT
.	TRBD1	TRBV9	16	TRBJ1-2	CASSVDAVTGGVGYTF	TGTGCCAGCAGCGTAGATGCTGTGACAGGGGGCGTTGGCTACACCTTC
.	.	TRBV6-6	16	TRBJ1-1	CASLPMGLRDWTEAFF	TGTGCCAGCCTTCCAATGGGTCTGCGGGATTGGACTGAAGCTTTCTTT
.	TRBD1	TRBV11-2	17	TRBJ2-1	CASSLDFVRDRVWEQFF	TGTGCCAGCAGCTTAGATTTTGTCCGGGACAGGGTGTGGGAGCAGTTCTTC
.	.	TRBV6-4	12	TRBJ1-2	CASSDYSGRHTF	TGTGCCAGCAGTGACTACTCAGGGCGCCATACCTTC
.	.	TRBV9	15	TRBJ1-1	CASSPRTAMNTEAFF	TGTGCCAGCAGCCCCCGGACAGCAATGAACACTGAAGCTTTCTTT
.	.	TRBV11-3	15	TRBJ2-3	CASSLGGGRTDTQYF	TGTGCCAGCAGCTTAGGAGGGGGACGGACAGATACGCAGTATTTT
.	TRBD1	TRBV7-9	16	TRBJ1-1	CASSWNRGQGPSEAFF	TGTGCCAGCAGCTGGAACCGCGGACAGGGGCCCAGTGAAGCTTTCTTT
once	.	TRBV11-2	17	TRBJ1-3	CASSPPPGVITGNTIYF	TGTGCCAGCAGCCCCCCGCCAGGGGTTATCACTGGAAACACCATATATTTT
.	TRBD2	TRBV14	17	TRBJ2-1	CASSRALLAGGHGEQFF	TGTGCCAGCAGCCGAGCATTACTAGCGGGAGGCCACGGTGAGCAGTTCTTC
.	.	TRBV6-5	15	TRBJ2-3	CASSYQGRDTDTQYF	TGTGCCAGCAGTTATCAGGGACGAGACACAGATACGCAGTATTTT
.	.	TRBV12-5	11	TRBJ1-1	CASGLNREAFF	TGTGCTAGTGGTTTGAACAGGGAAGCTTTCTTT
.	.	TRBV5-5	15	TRBJ2-1	CASSRKGGQYNEQFF	TGTGCCAGCAGCCGGAAAGGGGGTCAATACAATGAGCAGTTCTTC
.	.	TRBV5-1	18	TRBJ2-7	CASSRLEGGRGVSYEQYF	TGCGCCAGCAGCCGTTTGGAGGGAGGAAGGGGAGTCTCCTACGAGCAGTACTTC
.	.	TRBV7-9	14	TRBJ2-4	CASSLMGAGNIQYF	TGTGCCAGCAGCCTGATGGGGGCGGGAAACATTCAGTACTTC
.	TRBD1	TRBV29-1	17	TRBJ1-2	CSVEDLRGQGAPGGYTF	TGCAGCGTTGAAGATCTTCGGGGACAGGGGGCCCCGGGGGGCTACACCTTC
.	.	TRBV7-2	16	TRBJ1-3	CASSLGGQYSGNTIYF	TGTGCCAGCAGCTTGGGCGGACAGTACTCTGGAAACACCATATATTTT
.	TRBD1	TRBV6-5	13	TRBJ1-2	CASSWTGVYGYTF	TGTGCCAGCAGTTGGACAGGCGTCTATGGCTACACCTTC
.	.	TRBV7-2	14	TRBJ1-1	CASSLARVNTEAFF	TGTGCCAGCAGCTTAGCGCGGGTGAACACTGAAGCTTTCTTT